The entry below describes one T cell receptor (beta chain). The antigen remains unidentified. This entry belongs to a study of regulatory T cells in long-lasting Graves disease. Study-level information: Persistent cases took antithyroid drugs over 5 years and stayed TSH receptor antibody positive. Study outcomes and limitations: Repertoires from persistent disease leaned toward TRBV28, TRBJ1-2 and TRBJ2-5.

Time point described: persistent/refractory GD, antithyroid drugs over 5 years with positive TRAb. Preparation of the TCR library used RNA extracted from PBMCs. American Thyroid Association guidelines were used to diagnose Graves' disease. Recruitment took place at an endocrinology department in Xi'an, China. The CDR3 consists of 14 residues. CDR1 and CDR2 from the germline V gene are SQVTM and ANQGSEA. The V and J ends lost 6 bases and 10 bases, in that order; junction bases with no gene match: 11. Building the TCR beta libraries relied on iRepertoire HTBI primers, and CDR3 regions underwent Arm-PCR. MiXCR, run by TCRdb on the multiplex PCR reads, gives a single entry per CDR3 protein. The table includes under 500,000 distinct CDR3 sequences, more than 20% detected once.

The starting material was peripheral blood mononuclear cells (PBMCs), obtained when the disease was refractory, from a patient treated with antithyroid drugs. V and J are TRBV29-1 and TRBJ2-2; 10 bases fit TRBD2. This TCR derives from a female donor with Graves disease. The CDR3 bases are TGCAGCGTCCGGGGGGCTAGCGGGAGTCAGGAGCTGTTTTTT. This gives the protein CSVRGASGSQELFF.